Listed below are T cell receptor beta chains from one sample, sequenced in a study of shared clonotypes between healthy human individuals. Produced via immunoSEQ multiplex PCR; TCRdb's table is partial and in-frame only. Among more than 2 million clones listed, about 95% were seen once. Sequencing input: naive CD8+ T cells sorted from blood. All receptors derive from a man aged 18-30 years in good health. Each CDR3 is given without its conserved first and last residue. Fields, in order: V gene, CDR3 protein.

>TRBV5-1
ASRGLDTEAF
>TRBV5-1
ASSLDSGNTIY
>TRBV21-1
ASPGPGQGFEGNQPQH
>TRBV5-1
ASRGTSPHEQY
>TRBV7-9
ASSLGINYGYT
>TRBV10-2
ASRPGDRSYEQY
>TRBV9
ASSGTVTGRTGELF
>TRBV28
ASTKGPLDYGYT
>TRBV18
ASSPPGTGKAYEQY
>TRBV18
ASSPSTSGETPSYNEQF
>TRBV13
ASKETQSTDTQY
>TRBV5-3
ARSLTERYGYT
>TRBV13
ASSLVEGVGSYEQY
>TRBV29-1
SVEDSGALGETQY
>TRBV7-9
ASSSGGQGDTEAF
>TRBV29-1
SVDNREREQF
>TRBV5-6
ASSFDNSPLH
>TRBV29-1
SVDTQNTGELF
>TRBV18
ASSPTGGLYEQY
>TRBV9
ASSVVGGLGETQY
>TRBV25-1
ASSEGLLKLGTGELF
>TRBV28
ASSSYQGALNYEQY
>TRBV11-3
ASSLDRTGQETQY
>TRBV6-1
ATTEGLAGF
>TRBV13
ASSPRIEPYTDTQY
>TRBV7-9
ASSPGPPKGNTDTQY
>TRBV15
ATSRDRVGYEQY
>TRBV20-1
STGIAEAF
>TRBV6-1
ASSVYRGEYNEQF
>TRBV4-1
ASSQLEGGRYEQY
>TRBV28
ASRDTGFSYEQY
>TRBV7-9
ASSLGQGYYEQY
>TRBV23-1
ASSQRQGHEQY